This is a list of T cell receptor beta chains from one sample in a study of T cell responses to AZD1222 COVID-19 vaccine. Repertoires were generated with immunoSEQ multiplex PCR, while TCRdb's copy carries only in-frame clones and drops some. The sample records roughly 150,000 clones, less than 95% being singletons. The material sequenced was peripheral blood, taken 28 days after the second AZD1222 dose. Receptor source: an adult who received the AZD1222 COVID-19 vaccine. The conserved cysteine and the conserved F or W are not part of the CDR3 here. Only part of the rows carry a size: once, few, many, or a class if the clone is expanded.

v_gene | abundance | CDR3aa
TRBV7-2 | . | ASSFGGARPTEAF
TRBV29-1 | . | SVERSSGGLGWQF
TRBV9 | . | ASSVQGAGEQY
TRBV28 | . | ASSSGTQYYEQY
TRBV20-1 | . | SAPSGGYT
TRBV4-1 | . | ASSQDQSGRAGEQF
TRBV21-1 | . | ASSKEGGGITYEQY
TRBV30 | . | AWSPWGAGNQPQH
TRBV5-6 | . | ASSPPGRTHEQY
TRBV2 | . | ASKEREGPITGELF
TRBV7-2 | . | AINTPGRGMDSPLH
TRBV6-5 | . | ASRIQVRSFEQY
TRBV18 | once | ASSLADGGAF
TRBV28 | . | ASSSPFRASGANVLT
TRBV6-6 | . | ASSYSKTANTQY
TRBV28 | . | ASRIGQSNYGYT
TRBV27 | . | ASSPQSQDNGYT
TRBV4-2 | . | ASSPSPRGSSNQPQH
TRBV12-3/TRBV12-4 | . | ASRDRIQPQH
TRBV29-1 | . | SVGGEGNTIY
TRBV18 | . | ASSPRDLLGTEAF
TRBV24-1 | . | ATSDLPTGGNSDTQY
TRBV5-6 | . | ASSWTGTNSPLH
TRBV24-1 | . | ATSDSTGYSNQPQH
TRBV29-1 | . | SVASGGGTDTQY
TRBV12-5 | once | ASGYTITPTSVRNEQF
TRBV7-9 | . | ASSPDGDRHGYT